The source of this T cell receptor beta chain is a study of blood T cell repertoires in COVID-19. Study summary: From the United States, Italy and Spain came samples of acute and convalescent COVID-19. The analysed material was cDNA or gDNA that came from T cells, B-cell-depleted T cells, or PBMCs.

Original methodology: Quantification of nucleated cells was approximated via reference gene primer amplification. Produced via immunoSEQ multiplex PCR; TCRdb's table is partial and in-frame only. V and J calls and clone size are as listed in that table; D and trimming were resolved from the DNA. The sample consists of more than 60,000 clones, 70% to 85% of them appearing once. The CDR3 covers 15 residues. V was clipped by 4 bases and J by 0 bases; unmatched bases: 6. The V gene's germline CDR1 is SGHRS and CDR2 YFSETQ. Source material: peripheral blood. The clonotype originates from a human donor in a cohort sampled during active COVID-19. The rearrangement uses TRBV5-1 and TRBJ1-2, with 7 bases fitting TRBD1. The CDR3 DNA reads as TGCGCCAGCAGCCTGGCAGGACAGGCTAACTATGGCTACACCTTC. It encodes CASSLAGQANYGYTF.